This is a list of T cell receptor beta chains from one sample in a study of T cells expressing NK-cell markers. TCRdb re-called the 5' RACE reads; one entry per CDR3 protein, DNA not given. The sample table includes roughly 120,000 distinct CDR3 sequences. Sequencing was carried out using blood T cells: a sorted CD56 or NKG2C T cell subset, CD4+ or CD8+ T cells, or bulk PBMC T cells (not recorded which). Every receptor here comes from a woman between 18 and 75 years old in good health. Each CDR3 is given with its conserved first and last residue.

v_gene	j_gene	CDR3aa
TRBV11-2	TRBJ2-5	CASSFGWGSGETQYF
TRBV21-1	TRBJ2-2	CASSEKGQREGKDTGELFF
TRBV29-1	TRBJ2-7	CSVENPGAAYEQYF
TRBV12-3/TRBV12-4	TRBJ1-5	CASSLVTGAGGNQPQHF
TRBV4-1	TRBJ1-4	CASSQVDSNEKLFF
TRBV11-3	TRBJ2-7	CATSPGRGWYEQYF
TRBV6-1	TRBJ2-2	CASSEGGGIVTGELFF
TRBV28	TRBJ2-5	CASSLFWGRLEETQYF
TRBV7-9	TRBJ2-4	CASSLVTGSTDIQYF
TRBV9	TRBJ1-3	CASSPLDGSGNTIYF
TRBV3-1	TRBJ1-3	CASSQGGANTIYF
TRBV4-3	TRBJ2-5	CASSQEVGQGDSETQYF
TRBV20-1	TRBJ2-6	CSASDPAYSGANVLTF
TRBV24-1	TRBJ2-1	CATSRAHEQFF
TRBV14	TRBJ2-1	CASSTRLAGGMYNEQFF
TRBV7-2	TRBJ2-7	CASSPGLALGGEQYF
TRBV29-1	TRBJ2-7	CSAVLAGGAKNGDEQYF
TRBV10-3	TRBJ2-1	CAISDSLAPEQFF
TRBV25-1	TRBJ2-6	CASSEWGSGANVLTF
TRBV6-4	TRBJ2-3	CASSDSGEPTDTQYF
TRBV19	TRBJ1-1	CASTWDRAHTEAFF
TRBV6-1	TRBJ2-3	CASRLGLGLNTQYF
TRBV4-2	TRBJ2-3	CASSPSGEADTQYF
TRBV7-9	TRBJ2-7	CASSFLETGNEQYF
TRBV5-1	TRBJ2-7	CASSSSGTYEQYF
TRBV12-3/TRBV12-4	TRBJ2-3	CASTLLAGTDTQYF
TRBV9	TRBJ2-7	CASSVAAGTLSYEQYF
TRBV21-1	TRBJ2-5	CASSKVVEGASAGGSRETQYF
TRBV4-3	TRBJ1-2	CASSQDGGPYGYTF
TRBV12-3/TRBV12-4	TRBJ1-6	CASSPNLGSPLHF
TRBV29-1	TRBJ2-2	CSAARAGELFF